This entry is about one T cell receptor (beta chain). The sample originates from a study of patients and donors after allogeneic stem cell transplantation. Via MiXCR, TCRdb re-called the RT-PCR reads, giving one row per CDR3 protein. Of some 150,000 distinct CDR3 sequences in the sample, over 30% are singletons; the top ten hold about 50%. CDR3 length: 15 amino acids. Trimming stripped 7 bases from V and 4 bases from J, with 18 bases between. The V gene's germline CDR1 is MNHEY and CDR2 SMNVEV (reference sequence). Material for sequencing was blood, either unsorted or a sorted T cell fraction (not recorded which). This chain joins TRBV27 and TRBJ2-3; perhaps TRBD2 as D (6 bases). The receptor was derived from a human donor who was either an allogeneic HSCT recipient or a stem cell or donor lymphocyte infusion donor (not recorded which). It is not recorded whose cells these are; they may come from a transplant donor. The CDR3, as DNA: TGTGCCAGCACCCTCCTACCGGGACTGCCAGATACGCAGTATTTT. Protein sequence: CASTLLPGLPDTQYF.